A single sample is the source of the 22 T cell receptor beta chains below, sequenced in a study of Tregs in tolerant kidney transplant recipients. The table came from immunoSEQ multiplex PCR; TCRdb's copy has only in-frame clones and leaves some out. The sample holds approximately 98,000 clones; 85% to 90% are singletons and the top ten take 0.34%. This sample comprised CD4+ T cells from blood, obtained before the transplant. These receptors all come from a human donor who received a combined kidney and bone marrow transplant.

The rearrangement links TRBV7-9 to TRBJ2-1; 10 nucleotides line up with TRBD2. Germline V lookup: CDR1 SEHNR, CDR2 FQNEAQ (reference sequence). The CDR3 extends over 18 amino acids. Trimming cost V 3 bases and J 0 bases; bases outside gene matches: 8. The CDR3 region is CASSFGSGGLSSYNEQFF. DNA of the CDR3: TGTGCCAGCAGCTTTGGTAGCGGGGGGCTGAGCTCCTACAATGAGCAGTTCTTC.

By share, this clone counts as medium-sized. The J gene is TRBJ1-2, the V gene TRBV4-1; possibly TRBD1 for D (5 bases). The CDR3 loop spans 13 amino acids. From germline, CDR1 is MGHRA and CDR2 YSYEKL. Deletions cut 2 bases from V and 8 bases from J, with 12 bases between. The CDR3 here is CASSQLSGDGYTF. In DNA form, the CDR3 reads TGCGCCAGCAGCCAACTATCGGGGGACGGCTACACCTTC.

J is TRBJ1-1 and V is TRBV5-4, with 9 bases aligning to TRBD1. This CDR3 has 14 residues. The germline gives CDR1 SGHNT, CDR2 YYREEE (reference sequence). V lost 7 bases and J lost 1; bases outside the gene matches: 5. CDR3 sequence (DNA): TGTGCCAGCCGTGTGACAGGGGGGAACACTGAAGCTTTCTTT. It specifies CASRVTGGNTEAFF.

The chain is built from TRBV29-1 and TRBJ2-1; TRBD1 aligns across 7 bases. The CDR3 is 15 residues long. Germline CDR1 reads SQVTM; CDR2 reads ANQGSEA. Trimming at V came to 3 bases and at J to 6 bases, leaving 11 bases not matched to a gene. CDR3 nucleotides: TGCAGCGTTGACCCCATGGACAGGCCTGGCAATGAGCAGTTCTTC. This translates into CSVDPMDRPGNEQFF.

This rearrangement joins TRBV2 to TRBJ1-1; no reliable D call. Trimming shortened V by 2 bases and J by 4 bases, and 5 bases separated the two germline ends. This CDR3 spans 12 amino acids. CDR1 is SNHLY, CDR2 FYNNEI, per germline. CDR3 region: CASSERGTEAFF. The CDR3, as DNA: TGTGCCAGCAGTGAACGGGGCACTGAAGCTTTCTTT.

The V gene is TRBV7-2, the J gene TRBJ2-1; D is undetermined. Germline CDR1 is SGHTA and CDR2 is FQGNSA. The ends were cut back, 1 base at V and 2 bases at J, with 6 bases in the middle. CDR3 length: 14 residues. CDR3 region: CASSLGQTYNEQFF. CDR3 in DNA: TGTGCCAGCAGCTTAGGGCAGACCTACAATGAGCAGTTCTTC.

The CDR3 loop is CASRSGLGGQGMETYNEQFF. The DNA of the CDR3 is TGTGCAAGTCGCTCGGGCCTCGGGGGACAGGGTATGGAGACCTACAATGAGCAGTTCTTC. V and J are TRBV12-2 and TRBJ2-1; TRBD1, as called in the table, went unchecked against the DNA. TRBV12-2 is recorded as a pseudogene. This CDR3 has 20 residues.

The genes are TRBV18 and TRBJ2-7; 10 bases map to TRBD2. The CDR3 contains 17 residues. The germline CDR1 and CDR2 sequences are KGHSH and LQKENI. V lost 4 bases, J lost 6 bases, and 15 bases stayed unmatched. CDR3 in DNA: TGTGCCAGCTCACTACTCGTCCTAGCGGGAGAAGGCAGCGAGCAGTACTTC. Protein product: CASSLLVLAGEGSEQYF.

The gene calls are TRBV10-1 and TRBJ1-1, with D possibly matching TRBD1 (6 bases). The CDR3 runs 12 residues. Germline V gene lookup returns CDR1 WNHNN and CDR2 SYGVQD (reference sequence). V dropped 6 bases and J dropped 1 base, with 6 bases sitting between them. CDR3 amino acids: CASSRGNTEAFF. In DNA, the CDR3 is TGCGCCAGCAGCAGGGGGAACACTGAAGCTTTCTTT.

V and J are TRBV4-2 and TRBJ1-1; D gene uncertain. The germline gives CDR1 LGHNA, CDR2 YNFKEQ. The CDR3 sequence is 14 residues long. V was cut by 1 base and J by 0 bases, with 6 bases left in between. CDR3 residues: CASSQVALNTEAFF. CDR3 in DNA: TGTGCCAGCAGCCAAGTAGCATTGAACACTGAAGCTTTCTTT.

V gene TRBV7-9 combines with J gene TRBJ2-2, with D unresolved. Germline V gene lookup returns CDR1 SEHNR and CDR2 FQNEAQ (reference sequence). Trimming took off 1 base at V and 1 base at J, with 4 bases between the two ends. The CDR3 has 14 residues. The CDR3 is CASSLGGNTGELFF. The CDR3 nucleotides are TGTGCCAGCAGCTTAGGAGGGAACACCGGGGAGCTGTTTTTT.

V and J are TRBV4-3 and TRBJ2-7; 11 bases are shared with TRBD1. This CDR3 has 14 amino acids. V trimming: 4 bases; J trimming: 5 bases; junction bases outside the gene matches: 4. Germline assignment: CDR1 LGHNA and CDR2 YSLEER. CDR3 in DNA: TGCGCCAGCAGCCCCGGACAGGGGGCCAACGAGCAGTACTTC. This translates into CASSPGQGANEQYF.

The rearrangement links TRBV2 to TRBJ2-7, with a weak D call TRBD1 (5 bases). Between the trimmed V and J ends, which lost 7 bases and 2 bases, there was a span of 12 bases. The CDR3 is 13 residues long. CDR1 SNHLY and CDR2 FYNNEI come from the germline V gene. The chain's CDR3 is CASIRGSTYEQYF. CDR3 coding DNA: TGTGCCAGCATTAGGGGCAGTACCTACGAGCAGTACTTC.

The J gene is TRBJ2-2, the V gene TRBV5-4, with TRBD1 identical over 10 bases. This CDR3 region has 15 residues. Germline CDR1 and CDR2: SGHNT and YYREEE (reference sequence). With V trimmed by 5 bases and J by 5 bases, 6 bases remained unmatched. The CDR3 bases are TGTGCCAGCAGGGAAGGACAGGGGGTAACCGGGGAGCTGTTTTTT. This codes for CASREGQGVTGELFF.

This chain links TRBV18 with TRBJ1-3; TRBD1 is a possible D gene (5 bases). V was shortened by 3 bases and J by 7 bases, with 19 bases between the two germline ends. Germline CDR1 KGHSH, CDR2 LQKENI. The CDR3 is 16 residues long. The CDR3 here is CASSPAGTAIGNTIYF. The CDR3 DNA reads as TGTGCCAGCTCACCCGCGGGGACGGCGATAGGGAACACCATATATTTT.

CDR3 sequence reads: CASTMVPGGGQPQHF. The CDR3 nucleotides read TGTGCCAGTACCATGGTGCCAGGGGGAGGTCAGCCCCAGCATTTT. The gene calls are TRBV19 and TRBJ1-5; 7 bases are a match to TRBD1. Germline-derived CDR1 and CDR2 are LNHDA and SQIVND (reference sequence). The J segment lost 6 bases and the V segment lost 7 bases, leaving 12 bases of the junction unmatched. This CDR3 region has 15 residues. Supplemented by reference TRBV19 and TRBJ1-5, the full variable domain reads DGGITQSPKYLFRKEGQNVTLSCEQNLNHDAMYWYRQDPGQGLRLIYYSQIVNDFQKGDIAEGYSVSREKKESFPLTVTSAQKNPTAFYLCASTMVPGGGQPQHFGDGTRLSIL.

This clone was counted a single time. The chain uses TRBV2 and TRBJ2-7; 7 nucleotides match TRBD2. The CDR3 is made up of 15 amino acids. The trim removed 9 bases at V and 2 bases at J, leaving 13 bases unmatched. Germline-derived CDR1 and CDR2 are SNHLY and FYNNEI. In nucleotides, the CDR3 is TGTGCCAGGGGGAGGCGGGGCGCGGGGGCCTACGAGCAGTACTTC. Protein product: CARGRRGAGAYEQYF.

The CDR3 DNA reads TGTGCCAGCAGCCAAGATGTTTTTCGGACAGTGAGTGAAAAACTGTTTTTT. It encodes CASSQDVFRTVSEKLFF. This rearrangement joins TRBV4-2 to TRBJ1-4, with D tentatively TRBD1 (6 bases). Trimming stripped 0 bases from V and 7 bases from J, with 18 bases between. Germline V gene data show CDR1 as LGHNA and CDR2 as YNFKEQ. This CDR3 region has 17 residues.

This clone occurred a few times. This chain uses TRBV11-3 with TRBJ2-1; TRBD1 matches at 9 bases. The germline CDR1 and CDR2 sequences are SGHNT and YENEEA. Germline trimming cut 5 bases from V and 5 bases from J; bases unmatched to any gene: 7. The CDR3 consists of 15 residues. CDR3 sequence reads: CASSLVGTGHNEQFF. CDR3 DNA: TGTGCCAGCAGCCTCGTGGGGACAGGGCACAATGAGCAGTTCTTC.

The rearrangement joins TRBV19 to TRBJ2-1, with TRBD2 identical over 7 bases. The CDR3 is 17 amino acids. CDR1 and CDR2 from the germline V gene are LNHDA and SQIVND (reference sequence). The trim removed 2 bases at V and 5 bases at J, leaving 12 bases unmatched. In DNA, the CDR3 is TGTGCCAGTAGTATAACCCCGGGCAGGGAGGGTAACAATGAGCAGTTCTTC. Amino acid sequence: CASSITPGREGNNEQFF.

Comments on this clone: A much more abundant neighbour one base away suggests this may be a read error. Other DNA sequences in the sample encode the same CDR3. The chain carries TRBV19 and TRBJ2-7; 14 bases match TRBD2. Germline V gene sequence: CDR1 LNHDA, CDR2 SQIVND (reference sequence). V shed 5 bases and J 4 bases; nucleotides not matched to a gene: 1. The CDR3 has 14 residues. CDR3 sequence: CASSRTSGRYEQYF. DNA of the CDR3: TGTGCCAGTAGTCGGACTAGCGGGAGGTACGAGCAGTACTTC. The entire variable domain, with the rest obtained from reference TRBV19 and TRBJ2-7, is as follows: DGGITQSPKYLFRKEGQNVTLSCEQNLNHDAMYWYRQDPGQGLRLIYYSQIVNDFQKGDIAEGYSVSREKKESFPLTVTSAQKNPTAFYLCASSRTSGRYEQYFGPGTRLTVT.

This chain links TRBV5-4 with TRBJ2-3; D gene ambiguous. Germline loops: CDR1 SGHNT, CDR2 YYREEE (reference sequence). V lost 2 bases, J lost 1 base, and 14 bases lay in between. The CDR3 is made up of 16 amino acids. For the CDR3, the DNA is TGTGCCAGCAGCTTTGGCGTTTCTGGGCGCACAGATACGCAGTATTTT. Amino acid sequence: CASSFGVSGRTDTQYF.